This T cell receptor (beta chain) came from a study of T cell changes during pregnancy in multiple sclerosis. TCRdb's copy holds only in-frame clones and misses some; the assay was immunoSEQ multiplex PCR. The sample comprises tens of thousands of clones, more than 75% of which are singletons, and roughly 1.4% rests with the top ten. Germline V CDR1 and CDR2: SGHTA, FQGNSA. With 1 base removed from V and 7 bases from J, the gap between germline ends came to 13 bases. The CDR3 is 15 residues long. The chain couples TRBV7-2 to TRBJ2-2, with D maybe TRBD1 (5 bases). The sequenced sample was peripheral blood, obtained in the third trimester of pregnancy. The clonotype was recovered from a female donor in good health, enrolled as a control in a pregnancy study. The CDR3 region has the DNA TGTGCCAGCAGCTTAGTCAGGGCATACGGCGGGGAGCTGTTTTTT. Its protein is CASSLVRAYGGELFF.